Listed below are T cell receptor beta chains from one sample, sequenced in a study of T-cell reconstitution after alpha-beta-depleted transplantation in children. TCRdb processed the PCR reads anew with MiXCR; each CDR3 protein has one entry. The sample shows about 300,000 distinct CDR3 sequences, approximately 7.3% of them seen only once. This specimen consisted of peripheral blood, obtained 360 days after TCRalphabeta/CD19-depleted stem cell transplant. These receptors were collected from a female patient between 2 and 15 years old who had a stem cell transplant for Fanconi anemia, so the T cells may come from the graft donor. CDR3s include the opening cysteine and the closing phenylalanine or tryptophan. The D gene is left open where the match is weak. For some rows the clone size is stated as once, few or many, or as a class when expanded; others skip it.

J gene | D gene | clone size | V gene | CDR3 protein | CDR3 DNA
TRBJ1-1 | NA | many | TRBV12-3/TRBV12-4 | CASSGPQGHTEAFF | TGTGCCAGTTCCGGGCCCCAGGGGCACACTGAAGCTTTCTTT
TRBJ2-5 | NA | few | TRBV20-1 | CSASREGLLSDQYF | TGCAGTGCTAGCCGGGAAGGACTTTTGTCTGACCAGTACTTC
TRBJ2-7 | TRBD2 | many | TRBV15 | CATSIGLAGKAYEQYF | TGTGCCACCAGCATTGGACTAGCGGGGAAAGCCTACGAGCAGTACTTC
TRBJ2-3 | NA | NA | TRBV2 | CASTANTDTQYF | TGTGCCAGCACTGCTAACACAGATACGCAGTATTTT
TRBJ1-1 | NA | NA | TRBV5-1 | CASSLVVAANTEAFF | TGCGCCAGCAGCTTGGTGGTGGCGGCGAACACTGAAGCTTTCTTT
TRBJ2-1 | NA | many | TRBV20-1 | CSALTGLSSYNEQFF | TGCAGTGCCTTAACAGGGCTTAGCTCCTACAATGAGCAGTTCTTC
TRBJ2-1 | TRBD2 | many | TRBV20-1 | CSARFPGPSGRNEQFF | TGCAGTGCTAGATTTCCTGGACCTAGCGGGAGGAATGAGCAGTTCTTC
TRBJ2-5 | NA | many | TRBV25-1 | CASSEKKDSEGTQYF | TGTGCCAGCAGTGAAAAAAAGGATAGCGAGGGGACCCAGTACTTC
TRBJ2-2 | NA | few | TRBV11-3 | CASSLDRSGELFF | TGTGCCAGCAGCTTAGATAGGTCCGGGGAGCTGTTTTTT
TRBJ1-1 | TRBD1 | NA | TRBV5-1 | CASSQRQGRGSEAFF | TGCGCCAGCAGCCAACGACAGGGACGGGGGAGTGAAGCTTTCTTT
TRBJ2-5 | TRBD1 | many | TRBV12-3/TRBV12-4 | CASSSTGGETQYF | TGTGCCAGCAGTTCAACAGGGGGAGAGACCCAGTACTTC
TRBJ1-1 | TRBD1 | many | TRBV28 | CYSTGAKNTEAFF | TGTTACTCCACAGGGGCCAAGAACACTGAAGCTTTCTTT
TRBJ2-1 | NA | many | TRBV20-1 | CSARDPRAGASYNEQFF | TGCAGTGCTAGAGATCCGAGGGCGGGGGCCTCCTACAATGAGCAGTTCTTC
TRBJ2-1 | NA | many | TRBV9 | CASSVEEMYNEQFF | TGTGCCAGCAGCGTAGAGGAGATGTACAATGAGCAGTTCTTC
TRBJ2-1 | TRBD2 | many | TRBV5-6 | CASSLVGAGGYNEQFF | TGTGCCAGCAGCTTGGTTGGAGCGGGGGGTTACAATGAGCAGTTCTTC
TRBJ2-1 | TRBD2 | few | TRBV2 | CATTSGEQFF | TGTGCCACCACTAGCGGGGAGCAGTTCTTC
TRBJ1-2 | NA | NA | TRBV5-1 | CASSLYVGSYGYTF | TGCGCCAGCAGCTTGTACGTCGGTTCCTATGGCTACACCTTC
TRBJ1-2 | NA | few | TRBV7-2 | CASSFPSSGAGYGYTF | TGTGCCAGCAGCTTTCCCTCATCGGGGGCAGGCTATGGCTACACCTTC
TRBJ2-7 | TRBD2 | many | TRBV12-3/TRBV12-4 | CASTYTAGALYEQYF | TGTGCCAGCACTTACACAGCGGGGGCCCTCTACGAGCAGTACTTC
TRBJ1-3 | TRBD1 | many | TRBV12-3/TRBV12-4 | CASSHPGTDGNTIYF | TGTGCCAGCAGTCACCCCGGGACAGATGGAAACACCATATATTTT
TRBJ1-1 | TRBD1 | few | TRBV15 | CATSSRIGQGNTEAFF | TGTGCCACCAGCAGTCGTATTGGACAGGGGAACACTGAAGCTTTCTTT
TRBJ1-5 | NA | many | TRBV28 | CASELGQGNQPQHF | TGTGCCAGCGAACTTGGGCAGGGGAATCAGCCCCAGCATTTT
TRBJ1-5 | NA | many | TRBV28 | CASSLRGSGNQPQHF | TGTGCCAGCAGTTTACGGGGGTCGGGCAATCAGCCCCAGCATTTT
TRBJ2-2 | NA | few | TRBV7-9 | CASSSPAGRLGTGELFF | TGTGCCAGCAGCTCACCGGCGGGACGCCTGGGAACCGGGGAGCTGTTTTTT
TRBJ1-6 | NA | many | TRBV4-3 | CASSLGHGRGNSPLHF | TGCGCCAGCAGCCTAGGACACGGGCGAGGGAATTCACCCCTCCACTTT
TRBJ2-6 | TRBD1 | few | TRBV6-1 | CASSEWAQGVAGANVLTF | TGTGCCAGCAGTGAATGGGCGCAGGGGGTCGCTGGGGCCAACGTCCTGACTTTC
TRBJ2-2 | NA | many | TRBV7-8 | CASSLGGRTWTTGELFF | TGTGCCAGCAGCTTAGGAGGGCGGACATGGACGACCGGGGAGCTGTTTTTT
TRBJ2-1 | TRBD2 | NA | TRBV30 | CAWSTRFSGREQFF | TGTGCCTGGAGTACGCGTTTTAGCGGGAGAGAGCAGTTCTTC
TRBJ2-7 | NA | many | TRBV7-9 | CASSLLPSYEQYF | TGTGCCAGCAGCTTATTACCGAGCTACGAGCAGTACTTC
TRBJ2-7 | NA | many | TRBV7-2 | CASSLALAEYEQYF | TGTGCCAGCAGCTTAGCTTTGGCGGAATACGAGCAGTACTTC
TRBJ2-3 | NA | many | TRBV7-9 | CASSQIPEDTQYF | TGTGCCAGCAGCCAAATCCCCGAAGATACGCAGTATTTT
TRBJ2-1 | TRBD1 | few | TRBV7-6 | CASSLYGTGDDEQFF | TGTGCCAGCAGCTTATATGGGACAGGGGATGATGAGCAGTTCTTC
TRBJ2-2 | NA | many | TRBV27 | CASSPRGQFNTGELFF | TGTGCCAGCAGTCCCCGGGGGCAGTTCAACACCGGGGAGCTGTTTTTT
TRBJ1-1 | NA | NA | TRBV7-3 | CASSLGGAWTEAFF | TGTGCCAGCAGCTTAGGAGGGGCGTGGACTGAAGCTTTCTTT
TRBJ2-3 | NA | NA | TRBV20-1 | CSARSMPGQESTDTQYF | TGCAGTGCTAGATCGATGCCGGGACAAGAATCCACAGATACGCAGTATTTT
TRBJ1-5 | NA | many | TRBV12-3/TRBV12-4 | CASSPPVAGSGQPQHF | TGTGCCAGCAGCCCCCCTGTGGCAGGGTCGGGTCAGCCCCAGCATTTT
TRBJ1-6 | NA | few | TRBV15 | CATSRGLEASTLHF | TGTGCCACCAGCAGAGGTTTGGAGGCCTCAACCCTCCACTTT
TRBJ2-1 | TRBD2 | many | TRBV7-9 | CASSRAGGPNEQFF | TGTGCCAGCAGTCGAGCGGGGGGGCCCAATGAGCAGTTCTTC
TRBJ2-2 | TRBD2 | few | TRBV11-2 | CASSIRLAGGTNTGELFF | TGTGCCAGCAGCATAAGACTAGCGGGGGGGACGAACACCGGGGAGCTGTTTTTT
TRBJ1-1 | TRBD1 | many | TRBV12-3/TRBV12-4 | CASSLQGATEAFF | TGTGCCAGCAGTTTACAGGGGGCCACTGAAGCTTTCTTT
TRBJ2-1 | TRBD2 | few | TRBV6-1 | CASEAGGRSNEQFF | TGTGCCAGCGAGGCGGGGGGACGTTCCAATGAGCAGTTCTTC
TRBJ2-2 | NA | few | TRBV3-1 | CASSQASGTLQGGELFF | TGTGCCAGCAGCCAGGCCTCCGGGACCCTCCAGGGCGGGGAGCTGTTTTTT
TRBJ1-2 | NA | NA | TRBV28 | CASSLDLGGYTF | TGTGCCAGCAGTTTGGATCTGGGTGGCTACACCTTC
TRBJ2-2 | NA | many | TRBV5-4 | CASSVDPALNTGELFF | TGTGCCAGCAGCGTGGACCCCGCACTCAACACCGGGGAGCTGTTTTTT
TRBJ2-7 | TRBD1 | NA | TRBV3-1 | CASSQGSDRGYEQYF | TGTGCCAGCAGCCAAGGATCGGACAGGGGTTACGAGCAGTACTTC